Following are 17 T cell receptor beta chains from one sample sequenced in a study of T cell changes during pregnancy in multiple sclerosis. Profiling relied on immunoSEQ multiplex PCR, and the TCRdb table lists in-frame clones only, not all of them. There are roughly 61,000 clones in the sample; 85% to 90% occur only once, and 0.8% to 0.9% lies in the top ten. The specimen comprised peripheral blood, sampled in the first trimester of pregnancy. The receptors were gathered from a female donor in good health, enrolled as a control in a pregnancy study.

The chain links TRBV13 to TRBJ1-6, with 9 nucleotides matching TRBD1. Germline V gives CDR1 PRHDT, CDR2 FYEKMQ (reference sequence). The CDR3 totals 16 residues. Losses at the gene ends were 5 bases for V and 7 bases for J; bases not matched to a gene: 9. The chain's CDR3 is CASSKTGGSFNSPLHF. The DNA of the CDR3 is TGTGCCAGCAGCAAAACAGGGGGCTCCTTCAATTCACCCCTCCACTTT.

The CDR3 loop reads CAWNPGTGGYTF. In nucleotides, the CDR3 is TGTGCCTGGAATCCCGGGACAGGGGGCTACACCTTC. This rearrangement joins TRBV30 to TRBJ1-2; 9 bases are shared with TRBD1. There are 12 residues in the CDR3. V shed 4 bases, J shed 8 bases, and the junction held 5 bases outside the gene matches. CDR1 is GTSNPN, CDR2 SVGIG, per germline (reference sequence).

The genes are TRBV6-1 and TRBJ2-3; 10 bases are shared with TRBD2. The CDR3 loop spans 15 amino acids. J was trimmed by 4 bases and V by 3 bases; bases with no gene match: 4. Germline V gene lookup returns CDR1 MNHNS and CDR2 SASEGT. CDR3 sequence: CASSESSGGPDTQYF. The CDR3 DNA reads as TGTGCCAGCAGTGAGTCTAGCGGGGGACCAGATACGCAGTATTTT.

The chain combines TRBV5-1 with TRBJ2-1; 7 bases agree with TRBD1. CDR1 and CDR2 from the germline V gene are SGHRS and YFSETQ. Trimming cost V 0 bases and J 7 bases; bases outside gene matches: 4. The CDR3 runs 14 residues. In DNA, the CDR3 is TGCGCCAGCAGCTTGGGTAGGGGGCAGAATGAGCAGTTCTTC. Its translation: CASSLGRGQNEQFF.

This rearrangement joins TRBV5-1 to TRBJ2-3, with 8 bases aligning to TRBD2. J lost 1 base, V lost 4 bases, and 23 bases had no gene match. Germline values: CDR1 SGHRS, CDR2 YFSETQ. The CDR3 runs 21 residues. CDR3 protein: CASSPVLLGVAGTSRTDTQYF. CDR3 bases: TGCGCCAGCAGCCCCGTCCTTCTGGGGGTAGCGGGGACTTCGCGCACAGATACGCAGTATTTT.

The count of this clone is one. This sequence joins TRBV11-2 and TRBJ2-1; 12 bases agree with TRBD1. J was trimmed by 10 bases and V by 4 bases; bases with no gene match: 11. The CDR3 sequence is 16 residues long. The germline V gene has CDR1 SGHAT and CDR2 FQNNGV. CDR3 nucleotide sequence: TGTGCCAGCAGCTACGGATCGGGACAGGGGGCGAGGGAGCAGTTCTTC. It encodes CASSYGSGQGAREQFF.

The chain is built from TRBV5-1 and TRBJ2-7, with TRBD2 matching 14 bases. Germline V lookup: CDR1 SGHRS, CDR2 YFSETQ. J lost 5 bases, V lost 0 bases, and 10 bases had no gene match. This CDR3 has 18 residues. This CDR3 is CASSLVATSGGARDEQYF. In DNA, the CDR3 is TGCGCCAGCAGCTTGGTGGCGACTAGCGGGGGGGCTCGGGACGAGCAGTACTTC.

The rearrangement uses TRBV6-1 and TRBJ1-2; D ambiguous. The V gene lost 1 base and the J gene lost 3 bases, with 18 bases spanning the gap. Germline CDR1 is MNHNS and CDR2 is SASEGT. The CDR3 loop spans 17 amino acids. The CDR3 nucleotides read TGTGCCAGCAGTGAAGGGCTCGCATTCCCATTGGACTATGGCTACACCTTC. Translated: CASSEGLAFPLDYGYTF.

V gene TRBV6-4 combines with J gene TRBJ1-5, with D perhaps TRBD1 (5 bases). V was cut by 6 bases and J by 5 bases, with 14 bases left in between. The CDR3 is 14 amino acids. Germline loops: CDR1 MRHNA, CDR2 SNTAGT. In DNA, the CDR3 is TGTGCCAGCAGCGCTCAGGGAGGAGATCAGCCCCAGCATTTT. Translating it yields CASSAQGGDQPQHF.

This CDR3 reads CASGRTDNYGYTF. In DNA form, the CDR3 reads TGTGCCAGCGGCCGGACAGATAACTATGGCTACACCTTC. This chain joins TRBV27 and TRBJ1-2; tentatively, D is TRBD1 (6 bases). The CDR3 covers 13 residues. Germline V gene sequence: CDR1 MNHEY, CDR2 SMNVEV (reference sequence). V lost 8 bases and J lost 1, with 11 bases in between.

This clone was detected only once. This chain uses TRBV27 with TRBJ2-2; 8 bases align to TRBD1. Germline lookup yields CDR1 MNHEY and CDR2 SMNVEV (reference sequence). The CDR3 sequence is 20 residues long. Trimming took 0 bases from V and 0 from J; bases not matched to a gene: 12. The CDR3 DNA sequence: TGTGCCAGCAGTTTATCGGACAGGGCGACGAGGGCGACGAACACCGGGGAGCTGTTTTTT. Its translation: CASSLSDRATRATNTGELFF.

The rearrangement links TRBV5-4 to TRBJ1-1; a possible D gene is TRBD1 (5 bases). Deletions cut 1 base from V and 3 bases from J, with 7 bases between. The germline CDR1 and CDR2 sequences are SGHNT and YYREEE (reference sequence). CDR3 size: 13 residues. In DNA form, the CDR3 reads TGTGCCAGCAGCTTGAGCAGGGACACTGAAGCTTTCTTT. Translation gives CASSLSRDTEAFF.

V gene TRBV2 combines with J gene TRBJ2-2, with a tentative D call TRBD1 (6 bases). Germline loops: CDR1 SNHLY, CDR2 FYNNEI. The CDR3 contains 15 residues. Between the trimmed V and J ends, which lost 8 bases and 4 bases, there was a span of 17 bases. Here the CDR3 reads CASGGGSTGTGELFF. The CDR3 nucleotides read TGTGCCAGCGGGGGTGGCTCGACAGGCACCGGGGAGCTGTTTTTT.

V gene TRBV12-5 combines with J gene TRBJ1-1; D not resolved. The germline gives CDR1 LGHNT, CDR2 FRNRAP. Trimming took off 0 bases at V and 2 bases at J, with 10 bases between the two ends. The CDR3 has 15 residues. The CDR3 is CASGLVRGTNTEAFF. The CDR3 DNA reads TGTGCTAGTGGTTTGGTTCGTGGCACCAACACTGAAGCTTTCTTT.

The chain has TRBV5-1 and TRBJ2-7, with D perhaps matching TRBD1 (5 bases). CDR1 and CDR2 (germline): SGHRS, YFSETQ. With 1 base removed from V and 3 bases from J, the gap between germline ends came to 14 bases. CDR3 size: 15 residues. The CDR3: CASSLTYRSNYEQYF. The CDR3, as DNA: TGCGCCAGCAGCTTGACTTACAGGTCAAACTACGAGCAGTACTTC.

This chain uses TRBV5-4 with TRBJ2-3; 10 nucleotides line up with TRBD2. CDR1 is SGHNT, CDR2 YYREEE, per germline (reference sequence). V trimming: 2 bases; J trimming: 3 bases; junction bases outside the gene matches: 9. The CDR3 totals 17 residues. The CDR3 region is CASSFLVMGLATDTQYF. The CDR3, as DNA: TGTGCCAGCAGCTTCCTTGTCATGGGACTAGCGACAGATACGCAGTATTTT.

The V and J genes are TRBV9 and TRBJ2-2; D may be TRBD1 (6 bases). The CDR3 totals 14 residues. Looked up from germline, CDR1 is SGDLS and CDR2 is YYNGEE. The V and J ends lost 0 bases and 6 bases respectively, with 9 bases between them. In nucleotides, the CDR3 is TGTGCCAGCAGCGTAGTGGGGGCGGCCGGGGAGCTGTTTTTT. Translating it yields CASSVVGAAGELFF.